Given below is one TCR beta chain in context. This sample is drawn from a study of shared clonotypes between healthy human individuals. Each donor was a Caucasian adult residing in Nashville, Tennessee. In germline, CDR1 is SGHDN, CDR2 FVKESK. The CDR3 has 17 residues. V lost 0 bases, J lost 1 base, and 9 bases stayed unmatched. Repertoires were generated with immunoSEQ multiplex PCR, while TCRdb's copy carries only in-frame clones and drops some. The sample yields about 1.1 million clones, 70% to 80% seen once. The sequenced sample consisted of memory CD4+ T cells from PBMCs. Subset specified: CD45RA-negative fraction. The chain uses TRBV14 and TRBJ2-7; 7 bases are shared with TRBD2. This clonotype originated in a man younger than 35 in good health. Some clones in this sample may be carry-over from other donors' samples. DNA of the CDR3: TGTGCCAGCAGCCAAGATAGGCGTGGCGGGAGATCCTACGAGCAGTACTTC. Translated, it gives CASSQDRRGGRSYEQYF.